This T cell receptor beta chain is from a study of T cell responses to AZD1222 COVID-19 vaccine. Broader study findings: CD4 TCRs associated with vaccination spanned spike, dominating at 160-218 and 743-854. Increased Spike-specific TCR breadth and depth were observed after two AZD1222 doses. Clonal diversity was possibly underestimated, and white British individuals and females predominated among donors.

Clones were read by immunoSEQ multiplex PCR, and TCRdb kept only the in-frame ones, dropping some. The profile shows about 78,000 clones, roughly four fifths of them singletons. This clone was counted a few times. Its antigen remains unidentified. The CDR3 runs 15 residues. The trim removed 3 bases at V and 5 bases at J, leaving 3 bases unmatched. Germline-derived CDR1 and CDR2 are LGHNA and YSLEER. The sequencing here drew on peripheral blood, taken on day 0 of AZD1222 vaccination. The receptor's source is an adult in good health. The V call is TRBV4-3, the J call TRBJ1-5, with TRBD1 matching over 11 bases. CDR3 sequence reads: CASSQDRGRDQPQHF. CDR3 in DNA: TGCGCCAGCAGCCAGGACAGGGGGCGAGATCAGCCCCAGCATTTT.